The sequence of this TCR beta chain was determined in a study of T cell responses to AZD1222 COVID-19 vaccine. Produced via immunoSEQ multiplex PCR; TCRdb's table is partial and in-frame only. The top ten hold around 1.7% of the sample, which has around 210,000 clones, roughly 94% seen once. The CDR3 loop spans 14 amino acids. Trimming removed 5 bases at V and 0 bases at J, with 8 bases between. The germline V gene has CDR1 LNHDA and CDR2 SQIVND (reference sequence). Study findings and constraints: Baseline testing showed seropositivity in only a handful of AZD1222 recipients. The sample set comprised mostly white British donors with more females, and clonal diversity was possibly underestimated. Spike was spanned by vaccine-associated CD4 TCRs, with dominance at 160-218 and 743-854.

This clone was seen a few times. Its antigen is not known. This TCR came from an adult who received the MenACWY meningococcal vaccine as a control. This chain links TRBV19 with TRBJ1-5; D ambiguous. Sequences were derived from peripheral blood, sampled 28 days after the second dose of the MenACWY control vaccine. CDR3 in amino acids: CASSPDPSNQPQHF. The DNA for the CDR3 is TGTGCCAGTAGTCCCGACCCTAGCAATCAGCCCCAGCATTTT.